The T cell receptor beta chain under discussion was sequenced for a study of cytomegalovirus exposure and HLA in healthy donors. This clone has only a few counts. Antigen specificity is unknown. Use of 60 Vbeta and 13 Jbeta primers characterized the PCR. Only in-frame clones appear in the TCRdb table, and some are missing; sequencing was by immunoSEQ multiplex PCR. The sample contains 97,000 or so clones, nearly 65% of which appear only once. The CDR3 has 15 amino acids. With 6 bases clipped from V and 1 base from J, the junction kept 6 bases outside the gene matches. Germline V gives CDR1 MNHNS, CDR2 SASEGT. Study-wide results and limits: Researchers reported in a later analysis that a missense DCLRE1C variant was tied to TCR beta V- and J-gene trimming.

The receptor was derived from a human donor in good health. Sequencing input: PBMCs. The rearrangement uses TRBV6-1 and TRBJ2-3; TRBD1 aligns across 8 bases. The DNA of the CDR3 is TGTGCCAGCAGCGCAGGACAGGGAGGCACAGATACGCAGTATTTT. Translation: CASSAGQGGTDTQYF.